The clone carrying this T cell receptor beta chain showed up many times. What it recognizes is unknown. An expansion of CD8+CD57+ cells by flow cytometry had been shown in patients chosen for sequencing. None of the patients had been given any therapy when their blood was sampled. Trimming took off 5 bases at V and 4 bases at J, with 14 bases between the two ends. Looked up from germline, CDR1 is LNHDA and CDR2 is SQIVND (reference sequence). This CDR3 spans 14 amino acids. The sample belongs to a study of CD8+CD57+ T cells in acquired aplastic anemia. About the study: The mean DNA yield obtained from sorted CD4+ and CD8+ cells came to 3.2 ug.

Study-level findings and limits: There were 25 to 35 CD8+ CDR3 sequences that occurred in both patients and controls. Simpson's diversity of CD8+ cells was not significantly different in patients compared with controls.

CDR3 and TCR beta VDJ profiling relied on a genomic DNA template. One entry per CDR3 protein, called by TCRdb with MiXCR from the reads. The data hold a few hundred thousand distinct CDR3 sequences, with under 50% observed a single time. This TCR was sampled from a human donor with aplastic anemia. The sequencing input was sorted CD4+, CD8+, or CD8+CD57+ T cells (not recorded which) from PBMCs. The chain joins TRBV19 to TRBJ2-5; a weak D match, TRBD2 (7 bases). The CDR3 is CASSDAGAGETQYF. Written as DNA, the CDR3 is TGTGCCAGTAGTGATGCGGGGGCGGGAGAGACCCAGTACTTC.